The 30 T cell receptor beta chains below were found in one sample sequenced in a study of shared clonotypes between healthy human individuals. Measured with immunoSEQ multiplex PCR; TCRdb has only the in-frame clones, and not every one. Among some 580,000 clones listed, roughly 98% were seen once. Positive CCR7 selection of CD45RO-negative cells yielded the naive CD8 cells, and terminally differentiated effector memory CD45RA+ cells were excluded. Sample: naive CD8+ T cells sorted from blood. The source is a man aged 30 to 45 in good health.

CDR3 residues: CASSSKKGEPYEQYF. CDR3 nucleotide sequence: TGTGCCAGCAGCTCAAAAAAGGGGGAGCCCTACGAGCAGTACTTC. The chain recombines TRBV7-9 with TRBJ2-7, with a possible D match to TRBD1 (6 bases). Trimming stripped 4 bases from V and 2 bases from J, with 15 bases between. Germline lookup yields CDR1 SEHNR and CDR2 FQNEAQ (reference sequence). This CDR3 is built from 15 residues.

This chain links TRBV27 with TRBJ2-2; D uncertain. CDR1 and CDR2 (germline): MNHEY, SMNVEV (reference sequence). V lost 7 bases to trimming and J lost 1 base, with 7 bases between them. The CDR3 loop spans 13 amino acids. The CDR3 bases are TGTGCCAGCACTGGGTTGAACACCGGGGAGCTGTTTTTT. Translated: CASTGLNTGELFF.

V is TRBV7-3 and J is TRBJ1-2, with unresolved D. CDR1 is SGHTA, CDR2 FQGTGA, per germline. This CDR3 is built from 18 residues. V lost 1 base and J lost 3, with 21 bases in between. The chain's CDR3 is CASSLNPLGGGGDYGYTF. CDR3 sequence (DNA): TGTGCCAGCAGCTTAAACCCCCTAGGTGGAGGCGGGGACTATGGCTACACCTTC.

J is TRBJ2-6 and V is TRBV7-8; D gene unclear. The CDR3 has 17 residues. V was trimmed by 3 bases and J by 0 bases, leaving 12 bases between them. Germline loops: CDR1 SGHVS, CDR2 FQNEAQ. This CDR3 is CASSFAAPTSGANVLTF. CDR3 coding DNA: TGTGCCAGCAGCTTCGCGGCCCCCACCTCTGGGGCCAACGTCCTGACTTTC.

The chain is built from TRBV2 and TRBJ2-7; TRBD2 matches at 7 bases. The germline V gene encodes CDR1 SNHLY and CDR2 FYNNEI. CDR3 length equals 11 residues. V shed 10 bases, J shed 7 bases, and the junction held 7 bases outside the gene matches. The CDR3 loop reads CATLGGYEQYF. The CDR3 coding sequence is TGTGCCACCTTGGGGGGGTATGAGCAGTACTTC.

Details on this clone: Within the sample, other DNA sequences also encode this same CDR3. The J gene is TRBJ1-1, the V gene TRBV5-1; unclear D gene. This CDR3 spans 14 amino acids. Looked up from germline, CDR1 is SGHRS and CDR2 is YFSETQ. Trimming removed 0 bases from V and 0 bases from J, with 6 bases in between. The CDR3 DNA is TGCGCCAGCAGCTTGGACAGCATGAACACTGAAGCTTTCTTT. The encoded protein is CASSLDSMNTEAFF.

V and J are TRBV6-4 and TRBJ2-3, with TRBD2 identical over 7 bases. CDR1 and CDR2 (germline): MRHNA, SNTAGT. This CDR3 contains 16 residues. After removal of 3 bases from V and 0 bases from J, the junction contained 6 bases not matched to a gene. CDR3 DNA: TGTGCCAGCAGTGAGGAGAGCGGGGTTAGCACAGATACGCAGTATTTT. Its protein is CASSEESGVSTDTQYF.

The chain carries TRBV9 and TRBJ2-3; TRBD2 matches 15 bases. The CDR3 consists of 20 residues. Germline lookup yields CDR1 SGDLS and CDR2 YYNGEE. With 4 bases clipped from V and 4 bases from J, the junction kept 16 bases outside the gene matches. CDR3 sequence reads: CASSPPGGGLAGGPPDTQYF. In nucleotides, the CDR3 is TGTGCCAGCAGCCCCCCGGGAGGAGGACTAGCGGGAGGGCCCCCAGATACGCAGTATTTT.

A word on this clone: Other DNA sequences in this sample translate to the same CDR3. The chain has TRBV18 and TRBJ2-7; TRBD1 agrees at 12 bases. The J segment lost 6 bases and the V segment lost 6 bases, leaving 6 bases of the junction unmatched. Germline values: CDR1 KGHSH, CDR2 LQKENI. The CDR3 has 14 amino acids. Here the CDR3 reads CASSPGTGGFEQYF. The CDR3 DNA sequence: TGTGCCAGCTCGCCCGGGACAGGGGGCTTCGAGCAGTACTTC.

The chain links TRBV5-6 to TRBJ2-1; a weak D match, TRBD2 (6 bases). This CDR3 region has 13 residues. Germline CDR1 and CDR2: SGHDT and YYEEEE. V was clipped by 4 bases and J by 12 bases, with 17 bases between them. The CDR3, as DNA: TGTGCCAGCAGCCAGGAATTGCGGGAAGGGCAGTTCTTC. Translating it yields CASSQELREGQFF.

The rearrangement links TRBV5-5 to TRBJ2-5; 9 nucleotides match TRBD1. Trimming cost V 2 bases and J 1 base; bases outside gene matches: 3. The CDR3 covers 15 residues. The germline V gene has CDR1 SGHKS and CDR2 YYEKEE (reference sequence). The CDR3, as DNA: TGTGCCAGCAGCTTACGACAGGGGGTCCAAGAGACCCAGTACTTC. This translates into CASSLRQGVQETQYF.

This chain connects TRBV7-6 to TRBJ1-4; TRBD1 might be the D (5 bases). Germline V gene lookup returns CDR1 SGHVS and CDR2 FNYEAQ. This CDR3 region has 14 residues. V shed 5 bases and J shed 6 bases, with 13 bases lying between them. The CDR3 DNA follows: TGTGCCAGCAGCCCAGACGGGGGTTATGAAAAACTGTTTTTT. Translation gives CASSPDGGYEKLFF.

This rearrangement joins TRBV30 to TRBJ2-1; D remains ambiguous. The CDR3 spans 13 residues. Germline loops: CDR1 GTSNPN, CDR2 SVGIG (reference sequence). The V end was cut by 0 bases, the J end by 8 bases, with 11 bases between. CDR3: CAWSVVESDEQFF. DNA of the CDR3: TGTGCCTGGAGTGTAGTGGAGTCCGATGAGCAGTTCTTC.

The CDR3 DNA reads as TGTGCCAGCAGTTGGACAGGAGCAGAGCAGTACTTC. This encodes CASSWTGAEQYF. The rearrangement links TRBV5-5 to TRBJ2-7, with TRBD1 matching over 7 bases. Germline V gene lookup returns CDR1 SGHKS and CDR2 YYEKEE (reference sequence). The CDR3 runs 12 residues. J lost 7 bases, V lost 5 bases, and 6 bases had no gene match.

This rearrangement joins TRBV5-6 to TRBJ1-1; D unresolved. This CDR3 has 15 residues. Per germline, CDR1 SGHDT and CDR2 YYEEEE. V lost 2 bases and J 4 bases, leaving 15 bases between the germline ends. This CDR3 reads CASSFPGTPGTEAFF. The CDR3 DNA follows: TGTGCCAGCAGCTTTCCGGGAACCCCGGGCACTGAAGCTTTCTTT.

The rearrangement joins TRBV10-2 to TRBJ2-3, with 9 bases aligning to TRBD2. From germline, CDR1 is WSHSY and CDR2 SAAADI. The CDR3 has 15 residues. V lost 6 bases, J lost 3 bases, and 7 bases stayed unmatched. The chain's CDR3 is CASSEREAPTDTQYF. CDR3 sequence (DNA): TGCGCCAGCAGCGAGCGGGAGGCCCCAACAGATACGCAGTATTTT.

The chain uses TRBV27 and TRBJ2-1; D unresolved. V shed 2 bases and J shed 2 bases, with 10 bases lying between them. This CDR3 has 15 residues. The germline CDR1 and CDR2 sequences are MNHEY and SMNVEV (reference sequence). The CDR3 is CASSLGGAPYNEQFF. The CDR3, as DNA: TGTGCCAGCAGTTTAGGTGGTGCACCCTACAATGAGCAGTTCTTC.

The genes are TRBV27 and TRBJ1-1; D gene ambiguous. Trimming left V 8 bases short and J 2 bases short, with 15 bases between. The CDR3 loop spans 14 amino acids. Germline CDR1 is MNHEY and CDR2 is SMNVEV (reference sequence). CDR3 in amino acids: CASAPRGRNTEAFF. CDR3 coding DNA: TGTGCCAGCGCTCCGCGGGGAAGAAACACTGAAGCTTTCTTT.

The V gene is TRBV7-6, the J gene TRBJ1-4, with a weak D call TRBD1 (5 bases). V lost 2 bases and J lost 3, with 10 bases in between. Germline values: CDR1 SGHVS, CDR2 FNYEAQ. The CDR3 has 15 residues. The CDR3 protein is CASSLLRGANEKLFF. DNA of the CDR3: TGTGCCAGCAGCTTATTACGAGGGGCTAATGAAAAACTGTTTTTT.

The chain carries TRBV2 and TRBJ2-3; 11 bases are shared with TRBD2. The germline CDR1 and CDR2 sequences are SNHLY and FYNNEI. The CDR3 extends over 16 amino acids. Trimming took 6 bases from V and 3 from J; bases not matched to a gene: 8. For the CDR3, the DNA is TGTGCCAGCAGACCGCTGACTAGCGGGAATACAGATACGCAGTATTTT. Translation gives CASRPLTSGNTDTQYF. Full variable domain (outside the CDR3, taken from reference TRBV2 and TRBJ2-3): EPEVTQTPSHQVTQMGQEVILRCVPISNHLYFYWYRQILGQKVEFLVSFYNNEISEKSEIFDDQFSVERPDGSNFTLKIRSTKLEDSAMYFCASRPLTSGNTDTQYFGPGTRLTVL.

The chain uses TRBV2 and TRBJ2-7; 10 bases fit TRBD1. Germline-derived CDR1 and CDR2 are SNHLY and FYNNEI. The J segment lost 5 bases and the V segment lost 0 bases, leaving 4 bases of the junction unmatched. This CDR3 spans 15 amino acids. The CDR3 bases are TGTGCCAGCAGTGAAGCGACAGGGGGCTGGAACGAGCAGTACTTC. This codes for CASSEATGGWNEQYF.

This chain links TRBV27 with TRBJ2-7; D might be TRBD2 (5 bases). Per the germline V gene, CDR1 is MNHEY and CDR2 is SMNVEV (reference sequence). Deletions cut 4 bases from V and 1 base from J, with 8 bases between. The CDR3 length is 13 residues. The CDR3 protein is CASSWRVSYEQYF. The DNA for the CDR3 is TGTGCCAGCAGTTGGCGGGTTTCCTACGAGCAGTACTTC.

The chain couples TRBV25-1 to TRBJ2-1; TRBD1 aligns across 7 bases. Germline trimming cut 2 bases from V and 1 base from J; bases unmatched to any gene: 5. The CDR3 consists of 16 residues. Germline values: CDR1 MGHDK, CDR2 SYGVNS. CDR3 protein: CASSEVSGGSYNEQFF. CDR3 in DNA: TGTGCCAGCAGTGAAGTGTCAGGGGGTTCCTACAATGAGCAGTTCTTC.

This chain connects TRBV5-6 to TRBJ2-7, with D possibly being TRBD1 (6 bases). The germline CDR1 and CDR2 sequences are SGHDT and YYEEEE. This CDR3 region has 13 residues. Trimming took off 2 bases at V and 5 bases at J, with 11 bases between the two ends. The CDR3 loop reads CASSFQGSHEQYF. Here the CDR3 DNA reads TGTGCCAGCAGCTTTCAGGGGTCCCACGAGCAGTACTTC.

This clone has only one observation. This CDR3 is CAIARVTHEQYF. CDR3 in DNA: TGTGCCATCGCCAGGGTGACCCACGAGCAGTACTTC. The chain links TRBV10-3 to TRBJ2-7, with D possibly matching TRBD1 (5 bases). V was cut by 8 bases and J by 5 bases, with 13 bases left in between. The CDR3 spans 12 residues. The germline V gene encodes CDR1 ENHRY and CDR2 SYGVKD.

The V gene is TRBV7-2, the J gene TRBJ2-1; a weak D match, TRBD2 (5 bases). CDR3 length: 13 amino acids. CDR1 SGHTA and CDR2 FQGNSA come from the germline V gene. Trimming left V 4 bases short and J 4 bases short, with 8 bases between. CDR3: CASSWRLYNEQFF. In nucleotides, the CDR3 is TGTGCCAGCAGCTGGAGGCTATACAATGAGCAGTTCTTC. Supplemented by reference TRBV7-2 and TRBJ2-1, the full variable domain reads GAGVSQSPSNKVTEKGKDVELRCDPISGHTALYWYRQSLGQGLEFLIYFQGNSAPDKSGLPSDRFSAERTGGSVSTLTIQRTQQEDSAVYLCASSWRLYNEQFFGPGTRLTVL.

CDR3 nucleotide sequence: TGTGCCAGCAGCCCCTCTCCGGGTCTGCGCACAGATACGCAGTATTTT. Encoded protein: CASSPSPGLRTDTQYF. The rearrangement links TRBV11-2 to TRBJ2-3; D unresolved. The CDR3 consists of 16 residues. V was trimmed by 5 bases and J by 1 base, leaving 16 bases between them. Germline V CDR1 and CDR2: SGHAT, FQNNGV.

The V call is TRBV18, the J call TRBJ2-7, with 9 bases that match TRBD1. V lost 2 bases, J lost 3 bases, and 5 bases stayed unmatched. Per germline, CDR1 KGHSH and CDR2 LQKENI. The CDR3 is 15 amino acids. The CDR3 is CASSPSGQGLYEQYF. The CDR3 coding sequence is TGTGCCAGCTCACCATCGGGACAGGGTCTCTACGAGCAGTACTTC.

The chain joins TRBV21-1 to TRBJ2-7; TRBD2, the table's D call, was not compared with the DNA. TRBV21-1 corresponds to a pseudogene. The length of the CDR3 is 15 residues. This CDR3 is CASSLRGSGTYGQYF. The CDR3 nucleotides are TGTGCCAGCAGCCTCCGCGGGAGTGGAACCTACGGGCAGTACTTC.

This chain connects TRBV5-8 to TRBJ1-2; unclear D gene. V dropped 6 bases and J dropped 4 bases, with 13 bases sitting between them. The CDR3 consists of 13 residues. In germline, CDR1 is SGHTS, CDR2 YDEGEE. CDR3 bases: TGTGCCAGCACCAAACACGAAAGCTATGGCTACACCTTC. Protein: CASTKHESYGYTF.